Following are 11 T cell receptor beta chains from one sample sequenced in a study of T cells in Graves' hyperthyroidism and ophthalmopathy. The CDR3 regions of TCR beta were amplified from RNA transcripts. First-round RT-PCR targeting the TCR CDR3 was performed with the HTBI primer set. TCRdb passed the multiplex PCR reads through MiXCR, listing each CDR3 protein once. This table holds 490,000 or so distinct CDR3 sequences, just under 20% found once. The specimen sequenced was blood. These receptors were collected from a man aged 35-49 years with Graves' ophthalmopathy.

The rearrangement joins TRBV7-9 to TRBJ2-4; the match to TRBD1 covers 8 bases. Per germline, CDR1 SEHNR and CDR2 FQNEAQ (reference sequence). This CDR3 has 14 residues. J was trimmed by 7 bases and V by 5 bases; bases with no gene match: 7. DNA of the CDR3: TGTGCCAGCAGCCCGGAACGGGACAGGAACATTCAGTACTTC. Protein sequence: CASSPERDRNIQYF.

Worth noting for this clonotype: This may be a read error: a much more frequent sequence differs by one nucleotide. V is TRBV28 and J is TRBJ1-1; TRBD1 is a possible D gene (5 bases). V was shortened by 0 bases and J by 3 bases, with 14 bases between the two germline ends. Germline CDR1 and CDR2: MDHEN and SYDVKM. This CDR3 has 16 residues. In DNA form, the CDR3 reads TGTGCCAGCAGTTTATGGGGAGGGGTAGTGGACACTGAAGCTTTCTTT. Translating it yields CASSLWGGVVDTEAFF. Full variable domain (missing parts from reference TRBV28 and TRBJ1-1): DVKVTQSSRYLVKRTGEKVFLECVQDMDHENMFWYRQDPGLGLRLIYFSYDVKMKEKGDIPEGYSVSREKKERFSLILESASTNQTSMYLCASSLWGGVVDTEAFFGQGTRLTVV.

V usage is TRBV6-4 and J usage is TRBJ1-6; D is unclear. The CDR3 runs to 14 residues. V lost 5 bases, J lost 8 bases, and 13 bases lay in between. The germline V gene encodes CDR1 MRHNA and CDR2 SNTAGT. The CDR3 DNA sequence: TGTGCCAGCAGTAGAGGGAATGGGGATTCACCCCTCCACTTT. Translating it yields CASSRGNGDSPLHF.

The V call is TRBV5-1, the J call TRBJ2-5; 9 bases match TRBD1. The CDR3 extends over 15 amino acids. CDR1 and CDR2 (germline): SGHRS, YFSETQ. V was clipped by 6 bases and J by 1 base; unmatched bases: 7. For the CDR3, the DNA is TGCGCCAGCACCGTACAGGGGGCACCCCAAGAGACCCAGTACTTC. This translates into CASTVQGAPQETQYF.

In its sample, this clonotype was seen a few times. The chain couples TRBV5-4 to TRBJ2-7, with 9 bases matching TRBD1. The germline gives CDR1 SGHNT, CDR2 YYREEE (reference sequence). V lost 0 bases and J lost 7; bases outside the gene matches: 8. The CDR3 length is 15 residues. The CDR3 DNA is TGTGCCAGCAGCTTGGGAGGGACAGGGCTCAATGAGCAGTACTTC. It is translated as CASSLGGTGLNEQYF. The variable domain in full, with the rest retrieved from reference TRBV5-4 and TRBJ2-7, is ETGVTQSPTHLIKTRGQQVTLRCSSQSGHNTVSWYQQALGQGPQFIFQYYREEENGRGNFPPRFSGLQFPNYSSELNVNALELDDSALYLCASSLGGTGLNEQYFGPGTRLTVT.

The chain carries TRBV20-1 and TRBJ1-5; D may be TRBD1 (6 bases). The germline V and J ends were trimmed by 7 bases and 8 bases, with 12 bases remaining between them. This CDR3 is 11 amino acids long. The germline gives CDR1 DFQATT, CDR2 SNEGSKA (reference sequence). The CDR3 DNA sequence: TGCAGTGGGGGGGCACCGGAGCCCCAGCATTTT. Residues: CSGGAPEPQHF.

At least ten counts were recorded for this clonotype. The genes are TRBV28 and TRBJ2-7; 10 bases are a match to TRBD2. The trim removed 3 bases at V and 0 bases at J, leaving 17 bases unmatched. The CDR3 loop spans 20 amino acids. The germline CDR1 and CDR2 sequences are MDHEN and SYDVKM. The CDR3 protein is CASSFPGNRAVAGGSYEQYF. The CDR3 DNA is TGTGCCAGCAGTTTCCCGGGGAACCGGGCCGTAGCGGGAGGCTCCTACGAGCAGTACTTC.

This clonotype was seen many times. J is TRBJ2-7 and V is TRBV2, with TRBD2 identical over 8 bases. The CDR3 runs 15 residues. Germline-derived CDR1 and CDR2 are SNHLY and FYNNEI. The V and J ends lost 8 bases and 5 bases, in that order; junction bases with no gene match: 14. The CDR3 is CASSRAGGIYHEQYF. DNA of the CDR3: TGTGCCAGCTCACGTGCGGGGGGTATCTACCACGAGCAGTACTTC. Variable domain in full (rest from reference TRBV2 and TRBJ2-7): EPEVTQTPSHQVTQMGQEVILRCVPISNHLYFYWYRQILGQKVEFLVSFYNNEISEKSEIFDDQFSVERPDGSNFTLKIRSTKLEDSAMYFCASSRAGGIYHEQYFGPGTRLTVT.

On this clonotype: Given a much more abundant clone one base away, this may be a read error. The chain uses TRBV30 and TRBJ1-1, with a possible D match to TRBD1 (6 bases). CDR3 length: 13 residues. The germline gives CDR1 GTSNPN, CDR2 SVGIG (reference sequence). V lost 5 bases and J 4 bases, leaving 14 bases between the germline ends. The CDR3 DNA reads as TGTGCCTGGCAGGACAGTTCGAGCACTGAAGCTTTCTTT. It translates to CAWQDSSSTEAFF.

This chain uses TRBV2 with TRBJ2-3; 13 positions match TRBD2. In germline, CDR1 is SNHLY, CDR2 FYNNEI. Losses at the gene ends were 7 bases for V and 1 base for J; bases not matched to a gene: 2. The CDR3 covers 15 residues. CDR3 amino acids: CASNGLAGGTDTQYF. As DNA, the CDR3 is TGTGCCAGCAACGGACTAGCGGGAGGCACAGATACGCAGTATTTT.

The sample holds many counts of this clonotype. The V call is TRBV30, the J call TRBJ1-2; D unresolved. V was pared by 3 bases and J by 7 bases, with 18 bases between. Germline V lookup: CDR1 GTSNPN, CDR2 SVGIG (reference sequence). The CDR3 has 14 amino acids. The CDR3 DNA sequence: TGTGCCTGGAGGGCCCCCCGGACCGTTTTTGGCTACACCTTC. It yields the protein CAWRAPRTVFGYTF.